This T cell receptor beta chain was sequenced for a study of technical replicates of blood from several donors. J was trimmed by 5 bases and V by 6 bases; bases with no gene match: 8. This CDR3 comprises 15 residues. Germline V gene lookup returns CDR1 MDHEN and CDR2 SYDVKM. Profiling relied on immunoSEQ multiplex PCR, and the TCRdb table lists in-frame clones only, not all of them. The sample has approximately 100,000 clones, nearly 96% seen once. The TCR was taken from a human donor in good health. The sequenced sample consisted of T cells isolated from PBMCs. The chain uses TRBV28 and TRBJ1-4; TRBD1 matches at 8 bases. CDR3 sequence (DNA): TGTGCCAGCAGCCGCCCCGACAGGGGCAATGAAAAACTGTTTTTT. Translation: CASSRPDRGNEKLFF.